The rows below give T cell receptor beta chains drawn from one sample of a study of chemoradiotherapy in HPV16-positive cancers. Sequencing used immunoSEQ multiplex PCR; TCRdb keeps in-frame clones, though not all of them. The sample includes 30,000 to 35,000 clones, 89% of them seen just once. The source material was blood, sampled from a patient who underwent chemoradiotherapy. These receptors were obtained from a human donor with HPV-associated anogenital cancer. Both conserved end residues are part of each CDR3. Fields, in order: J gene, clone size, D gene, V gene, CDR3 DNA, CDR3 protein. D genes are given only for firm matches. Where a row states a size, it is once, few, many or the class of an expanded clone; other rows omit it.

TRBJ2-2	.	.	TRBV7-2	TGTGCCAGCAGCTTTGTGTTGGGGGGATTGTTTTTT	CASSFVLGGLFF
TRBJ2-1	.	TRBD2	TRBV7-2	TGTGCCAGCAGCTTAGCTTCTAGCGGGAGAGTCAATGAGCAGTTCTTC	CASSLASSGRVNEQFF
TRBJ1-2	.	TRBD1	TRBV30	TGTGCCTGGAGGGGACAGGTTTTTTATGGCTACACCTTC	CAWRGQVFYGYTF
TRBJ1-1	.	.	TRBV11-2	TGTGCCAGCAGCTCTCGACAGGAGAACACTGAAGCTTTCTTT	CASSSRQENTEAFF
TRBJ1-2	.	TRBD1	TRBV5-4	TGTGCCAGCAGCTACCCGGGACAGGGGGACTATGGCTACACCTTC	CASSYPGQGDYGYTF
TRBJ1-2	.	.	TRBV7-6	TGTGCCAGCAGCCCCCCGGGACTCGTCTATGGCTACACCTTC	CASSPPGLVYGYTF
TRBJ2-7	.	.	TRBV6-5	TGTGCCAGCACCAAAGGCCAGGGGGGTCCTACGGAGCAGTACTTC	CASTKGQGGPTEQYF
TRBJ2-7	.	TRBD1	TRBV6-5	TGTGCCAGCAGTTACCCGGACAGGCCCAACGAGCAGTACTTC	CASSYPDRPNEQYF
TRBJ2-1	once	.	TRBV6-5	TGTGCCAGCAGTTACTCTGGGGTGACAGTTAACAATGAGCAGTTCTTC	CASSYSGVTVNNEQFF
TRBJ2-3	.	.	TRBV7-2	TGTGCCAGCAGCTTAGCGGGTGGAAGGACAGATACGCAGTATTTT	CASSLAGGRTDTQYF
TRBJ2-1	.	TRBD1	TRBV25-1	TGTGCCAGCAGTGCCCGGACAGGGGGGAAGGGTGAGCAGTTCTTC	CASSARTGGKGEQFF
TRBJ1-4	few	.	TRBV6-1	TGTGCCAGCACAACCGCCGGGGAAAAACTGTTTTTT	CASTTAGEKLFF
TRBJ2-3	.	.	TRBV7-7	TGTGCCAGCAGTTCGCGGGTGACAGATACGCAGTATTTT	CASSSRVTDTQYF
TRBJ1-1	.	.	TRBV9	TGTGCCAGCAGCCCACCCTCGCTAGGGAGGAGCAACTTGAACACTGAAGCTTTCTTT	CASSPPSLGRSNLNTEAFF
TRBJ1-1	few	.	TRBV9	TGTGCCAGCAGCGTGGGCAGGAACACTGAAGCTTTCTTT	CASSVGRNTEAFF
TRBJ2-1	.	.	TRBV6-1	TGTGCCAGCAGGGCCGGGAGCCAGGCGGAGCAGTTCTTC	CASRAGSQAEQFF
TRBJ2-2	few	.	TRBV14	TGTGCCAGCAGCCAAGGTACTCTGGGAGTCGGGGAGCTGTTTTTT	CASSQGTLGVGELFF
TRBJ1-2	.	.	TRBV30	TGTGCCTGGAGTACCCGGACTCCTCTCTATGGCTACACCTTC	CAWSTRTPLYGYTF
TRBJ2-3	.	.	TRBV7-9	TGTGCCAGCAGCTTCCGACGCTCTGCCGGCACAGATACGCAGTATTTT	CASSFRRSAGTDTQYF
TRBJ2-2	.	TRBD2	TRBV6-5	TGTGCCAGCAGTTCGGGACTAGCGGCGAACACCGGGGAGCTGTTTTTT	CASSSGLAANTGELFF
TRBJ2-7	.	TRBD1	TRBV7-2	TGTGCCAGCAGCTTAGCCTCAGGGGGTAGCCCCTACGAGCAGTACTTC	CASSLASGGSPYEQYF
TRBJ1-2	.	.	TRBV5-1	TGCGCCAGCAGCCGGTCCTCGGAGTTTTCTAACTATGGCTACACCTTC	CASSRSSEFSNYGYTF
TRBJ2-2	once	.	TRBV5-4	TGTGCCAGCAGCTTGGCCGGGGAGCTGTTTTTT	CASSLAGELFF
TRBJ2-3	.	.	TRBV7-6	TGTGCCAGCAGCTTAGTAACTGGCATCACAGATACGCAGTATTTT	CASSLVTGITDTQYF
TRBJ2-2	.	.	TRBV11-3	TGTGCCAGCAGCTCAGCAGTTGGAGCCGCCGGGGAGCTGTTTTTT	CASSSAVGAAGELFF
TRBJ2-1	.	TRBD2	TRBV5-6	TGTGCCAGCAGCGGCGGGCTAGCGGCCTACAATGAGCAGTTCTTC	CASSGGLAAYNEQFF
TRBJ1-6	.	TRBD1	TRBV2	TGTGCCAGCAAATATGGACAGGGGACACCCAGGGCTTCACCCCTCCACTTT	CASKYGQGTPRASPLHF
TRBJ2-1	.	TRBD1	TRBV2	TGTGCCAGCAGTTCGGACAGGGGGGCGTACAATGAGCAGTTCTTC	CASSSDRGAYNEQFF
TRBJ2-3	.	.	TRBV9	TGTGCCAGCAGCGTAATAACTGACTCTAGCACAGATACGCAGTATTTT	CASSVITDSSTDTQYF
TRBJ1-2	.	TRBD1	TRBV5-1	TGCGCCAGCAGCCCCGGGACAGCTTGGCCCCTGGGTGGCTACACCTTC	CASSPGTAWPLGGYTF
TRBJ2-7	few	.	TRBV4-3	TGCGCCAGCAGCCAAGATCTAGAAGGCTACGAGCAGTACTTC	CASSQDLEGYEQYF
TRBJ2-2	.	TRBD2	TRBV12-5	TGTGCTAGTGGCGATAATCTAGCGGGGGGGCTCACCGGGGAGCTGTTTTTT	CASGDNLAGGLTGELFF